Presented here are 6 T cell receptor beta chains from one specimen sequenced in a study of early stage breast cancer tumors (dated by TCRdb to the late 2010s). Library creation used the immunoSEQ multiplex PCR assay. The immuneACCESS repertoire file appears here via TCRdb, limited to in-frame rearrangements. These files lack a portion of the clones; in checked studies, under half of the deficit traces to unresolved V genes, and the cause of the others is not known. The sample includes about 5,500 clones, with just under 70% observed a single time. The ten largest clones capture approximately 13% of the sample. The sequenced sample consisted of normal breast tissue next to the tumor. Receptors originate from a person between 55 and 70 years old with breast cancer.

This clone occurred once. The chain carries TRBV29-1 and TRBJ2-7; 12 nucleotides agree with TRBD1. J lost 4 bases, V lost 4 bases, and 8 bases had no gene match. The CDR3 totals 15 residues. CDR1 and CDR2 from the germline V gene are SQVTM and ANQGSEA. The DNA for the CDR3 is TGCAGCGTTGCCCTCCCGGGACAGGGGGCTTACGAGCAGTACTTC. This translates into CSVALPGQGAYEQYF.

This clone was detected once. This chain joins TRBV4-1 and TRBJ2-1, with 9 nucleotides matching TRBD2. The CDR3 totals 15 residues. The trim removed 4 bases at V and 8 bases at J, leaving 9 bases unmatched. The V gene's germline CDR1 is MGHRA and CDR2 YSYEKL. The CDR3 is CASSPPGSGGYEQFF. CDR3 DNA sequence: TGCGCCAGCAGCCCGCCAGGGAGCGGGGGGTATGAGCAGTTCTTC.

V gene TRBV7-2 combines with J gene TRBJ2-1; TRBD2 aligns across 12 bases. V shed 4 bases, J shed 10 bases, and the junction held 2 bases outside the gene matches. This CDR3 has 13 amino acids. The germline gives CDR1 SGHTA, CDR2 FQGNSA. CDR3 residues: CASSWGLAGEQFF. As DNA, the CDR3 is TGTGCCAGCAGCTGGGGACTAGCGGGCGAGCAGTTCTTC.

The count of this clone is one. The chain joins TRBV29-1 to TRBJ2-2, with D uncertain. The CDR3 covers 14 residues. The germline V gene encodes CDR1 SQVTM and CDR2 ANQGSEA. Trimming removed 3 bases from V and 3 bases from J, with 11 bases in between. The CDR3 sequence: CSVDRGFDTGELFF. The CDR3 nucleotides are TGCAGCGTTGATCGAGGTTTCGACACCGGGGAGCTGTTTTTT.

This clone was seen once. The gene calls are TRBV5-1 and TRBJ2-3; unclear D gene. Germline V gene sequence: CDR1 SGHRS, CDR2 YFSETQ. The CDR3 consists of 15 residues. V lost 1 base and J lost 0, with 9 bases in between. The CDR3 coding sequence is TGCGCCAGCAGCTTGCAGGATGATAGCACAGATACGCAGTATTTT. Translated, it gives CASSLQDDSTDTQYF.

The rearrangement uses TRBV7-8 and TRBJ2-7; 10 bases align to TRBD1. Germline loops: CDR1 SGHVS, CDR2 FQNEAQ. The CDR3 has 15 residues. V lost 5 bases, J lost 6 bases, and 10 bases stayed unmatched. DNA of the CDR3: TGTGCCAGCAGCCACGGCGGGACAGGGGCACGCGAGCAGTACTTC. Protein: CASSHGGTGAREQYF.